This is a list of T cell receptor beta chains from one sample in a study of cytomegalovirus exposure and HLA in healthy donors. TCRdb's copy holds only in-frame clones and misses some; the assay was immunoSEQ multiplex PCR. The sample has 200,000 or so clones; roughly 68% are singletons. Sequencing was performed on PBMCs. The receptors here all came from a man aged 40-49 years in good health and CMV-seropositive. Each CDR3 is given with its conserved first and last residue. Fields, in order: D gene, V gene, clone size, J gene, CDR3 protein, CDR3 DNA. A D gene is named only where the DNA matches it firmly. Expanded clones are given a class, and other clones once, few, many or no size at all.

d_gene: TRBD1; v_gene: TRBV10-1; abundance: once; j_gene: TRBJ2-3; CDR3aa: CAAAGGTGGTDTQYF; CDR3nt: TGCGCCGCCGCGGGGGGGACAGGGGGAACAGATACGCAGTATTTT
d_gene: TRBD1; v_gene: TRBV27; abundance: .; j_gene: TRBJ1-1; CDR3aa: CASSPGQGHTEAFF; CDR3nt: TGTGCCAGCAGTCCTGGACAGGGGCACACTGAAGCTTTCTTT
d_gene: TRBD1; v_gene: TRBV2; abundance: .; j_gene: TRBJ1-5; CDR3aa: CASSEQGQGNQPQHF; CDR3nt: TGTGCCAGCAGTGAACAGGGACAGGGGAACCAGCCCCAGCATTTT
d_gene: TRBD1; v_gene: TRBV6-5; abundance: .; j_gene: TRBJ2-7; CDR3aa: CASSQDRAYEQYF; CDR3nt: TGTGCCAGCAGCCAGGACAGGGCATACGAGCAGTACTTC
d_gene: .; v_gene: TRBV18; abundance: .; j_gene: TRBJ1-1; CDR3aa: CASSLLGLMNTEAFF; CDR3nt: TGTGCCAGCTCACTCCTGGGCCTGATGAACACTGAAGCTTTCTTT
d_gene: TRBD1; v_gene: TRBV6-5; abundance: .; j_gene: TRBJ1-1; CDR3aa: CASSPGTGVNTEAFF; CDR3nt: TGTGCCAGCAGTCCAGGGACAGGGGTGAACACTGAAGCTTTCTTT
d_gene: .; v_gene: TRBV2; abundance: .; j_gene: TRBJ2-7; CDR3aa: CASGAGQFYEQYF; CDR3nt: TGTGCCAGCGGCGCGGGACAGTTCTACGAGCAGTACTTC
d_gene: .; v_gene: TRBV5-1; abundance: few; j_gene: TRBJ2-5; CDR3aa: CASSPQGLGEETQYF; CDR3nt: TGCGCCAGCAGCCCCCAGGGGTTGGGGGAAGAGACCCAGTACTTC
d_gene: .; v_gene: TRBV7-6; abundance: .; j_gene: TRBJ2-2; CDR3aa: CASSWNGEEAGELFF; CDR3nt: TGTGCCAGCAGCTGGAACGGGGAGGAGGCCGGGGAGCTGTTTTTT
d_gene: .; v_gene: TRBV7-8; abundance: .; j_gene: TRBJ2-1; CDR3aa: CASSFGSTTSINEQFF; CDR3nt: TGTGCCAGCAGCTTCGGCAGTACTACTTCGATCAATGAGCAGTTCTTC
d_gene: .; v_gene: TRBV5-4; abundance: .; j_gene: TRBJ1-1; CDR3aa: CASSTSPRATQAFF; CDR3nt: TGTGCCAGCAGCACCTCCCCCAGGGCAACCCAAGCTTTCTTT
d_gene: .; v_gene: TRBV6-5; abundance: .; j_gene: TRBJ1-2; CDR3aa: CASSYFPSNYGYTF; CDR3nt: TGTGCCAGCAGTTATTTTCCGTCTAACTATGGCTACACCTTC
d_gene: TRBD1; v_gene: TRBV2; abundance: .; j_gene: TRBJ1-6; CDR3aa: CASSYRDRDSPLHF; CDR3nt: TGTGCCAGCAGTTACCGGGACAGGGACTCACCCCTCCACTTT
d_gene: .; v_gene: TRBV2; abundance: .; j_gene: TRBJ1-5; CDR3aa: CASSLAGVYQPQHF; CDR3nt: TGTGCCAGCTCCTTAGCAGGGGTTTACCAGCCCCAGCATTTT
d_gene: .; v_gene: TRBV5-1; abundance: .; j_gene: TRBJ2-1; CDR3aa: CASSLDSYNEQFF; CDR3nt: TGCGCCAGCAGCTTGGACAGCTACAATGAGCAGTTCTTC
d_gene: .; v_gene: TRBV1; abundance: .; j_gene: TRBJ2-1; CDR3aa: CTSSQSSGGAWSSYNEQFF; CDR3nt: TGCACCAGCAGCCAAAGTAGCGGGGGGGCATGGAGCTCCTACAATGAGCAGTTCTTC
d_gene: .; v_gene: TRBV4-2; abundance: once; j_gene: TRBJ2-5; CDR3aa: CASSHVGGEEETQYF; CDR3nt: TGTGCCAGCAGCCATGTCGGAGGGGAAGAAGAGACCCAGTACTTC
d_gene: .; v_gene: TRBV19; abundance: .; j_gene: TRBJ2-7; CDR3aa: CASRTTGSSYEQYF; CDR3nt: TGTGCCAGTAGGACGACTGGGAGCTCCTACGAGCAGTACTTC
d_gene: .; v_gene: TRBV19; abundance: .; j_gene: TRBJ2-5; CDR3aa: CASSIEGDARETQYF; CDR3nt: TGTGCCAGTAGTATCGAGGGGGATGCCCGAGAGACCCAGTACTTC
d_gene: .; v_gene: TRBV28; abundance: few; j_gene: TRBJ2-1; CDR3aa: CASSLIATSSYNEQFF; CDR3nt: TGTGCCAGCAGTTTAATCGCGACTAGCTCCTACAATGAGCAGTTCTTC
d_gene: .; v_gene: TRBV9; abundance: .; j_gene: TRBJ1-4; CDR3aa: CASSPTAEEKLFF; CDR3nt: TGTGCCAGCAGTCCCACCGCGGAGGAAAAACTGTTTTTT
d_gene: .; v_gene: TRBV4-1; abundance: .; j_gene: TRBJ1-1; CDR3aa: CASSLVQGGTEAFF; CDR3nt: TGCGCCAGCAGCCTTGTGCAAGGAGGAACTGAAGCTTTCTTT
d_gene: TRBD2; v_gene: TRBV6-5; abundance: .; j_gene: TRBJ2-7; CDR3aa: CASSYRDYPLKQYF; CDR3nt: TGTGCCAGCAGTTACCGGGACTACCCCCTTAAGCAGTACTTC
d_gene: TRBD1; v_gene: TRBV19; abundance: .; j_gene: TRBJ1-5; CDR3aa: CASSIGHRGGNSNQPQHF; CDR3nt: TGTGCCAGTAGTATAGGGCACAGGGGCGGTAATAGCAATCAGCCCCAGCATTTT
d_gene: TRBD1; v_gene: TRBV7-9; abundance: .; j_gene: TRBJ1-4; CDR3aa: CASSLWGQGSDEKLFF; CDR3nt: TGTGCCAGCAGCTTATGGGGACAGGGGAGCGATGAAAAACTGTTTTTT
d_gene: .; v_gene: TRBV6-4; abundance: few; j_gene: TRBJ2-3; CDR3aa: CASSEQASTDTQYF; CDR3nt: TGTGCCAGCAGTGAGCAGGCGAGCACAGATACGCAGTATTTT
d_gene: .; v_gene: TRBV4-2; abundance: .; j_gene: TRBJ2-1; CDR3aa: CASSQERVGTYNEQFF; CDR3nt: TGTGCCAGCAGCCAAGAGCGGGTAGGCACCTACAATGAGCAGTTCTTC
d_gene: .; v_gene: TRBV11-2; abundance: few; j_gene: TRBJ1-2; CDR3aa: CASSSSPGLYTGYTF; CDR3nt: TGTGCCAGCAGCTCAAGCCCTGGTCTGTATACTGGCTACACCTTC
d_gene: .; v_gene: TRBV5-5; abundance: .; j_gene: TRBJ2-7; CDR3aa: CASSLAAYEQYF; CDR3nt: TGTGCCAGCAGCTTGGCAGCCTACGAGCAGTACTTC
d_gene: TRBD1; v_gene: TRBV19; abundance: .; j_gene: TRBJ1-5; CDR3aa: CASTKQGAGQPQHF; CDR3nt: TGTGCCAGTACCAAACAGGGGGCCGGGCAGCCCCAGCATTTT